The clone carrying this T cell receptor (beta chain) was observed a handful of times. Its target is unknown. This sample was included in a study of graft-versus-host responses after intestinal transplantation. Study in general: Transplant recipients had multivisceral, liver-intestinal, or isolated intestinal grafts.

The assay was immunoSEQ multiplex PCR, and TCRdb's table has in-frame clones only and misses some. This repertoire shows approximately 89,000 clones, around nine tenths found once; its top ten account for around 0.17%. General observations from the study: Graft-donor T cell macrochimerism coincided with high graft-versus-host to host-versus-graft clonal ratios in allografts.

The CDR3 extends over 11 amino acids. V lost 6 bases to trimming and J lost 8 bases, with 10 bases between them. Germline CDR1 and CDR2: SNHLY and FYNNEI. V is TRBV2 and J is TRBJ2-5, with no clear D. The source of this sequence is a human donor who received an intestinal transplant. Specimen: unstimulated CD4+ T cells sorted from spleen or lymph node cells, collected before intestinal transplant. The CDR3 DNA reads as TGTGCCAGCAGGTCTGGAGTAACCCAGTACTTC. Its translation: CASRSGVTQYF.